This T cell receptor beta chain appears in the sequencing data of a study of T cells after yellow fever vaccination. Findings of the study overall: The study noted that FACS-sorted repertoires could contain abundant clonotypes contaminating from the bulk population. Overall, a small share of clonotypes was seen in both CD4 and CD8 compartments.

This clonotype was picked up a small number of times. Its antigen is not identified. UMIs and a universal primer site were added when TCR cDNA was made by 5'RACE template switching. TCRdb called the 5' RACE reads again in MiXCR, with one record for every CDR3 protein. The sample has 400,000 to 450,000 distinct CDR3 sequences; 18% are singletons. The TCR was taken from a man aged 18-30 years who received the YFV17D yellow fever vaccine. This specimen consisted of PBMCs, obtained before the yellow fever booster vaccination.

CDR3 sequence (DNA): TGTGCCAGCAGTAGATACCAGACCGGGACAACCGGCTACACCTTC. It codes for CASSRYQTGTTGYTF. This chain uses TRBV6-5 with TRBJ1-2, with a possible D match to TRBD1 (6 bases). CDR3 length equals 15 residues. Germline V gene sequence: CDR1 MNHEY, CDR2 SVGAGI. Trimming took off 5 bases at V and 8 bases at J, with 21 bases between the two ends.